This T cell receptor beta chain was sequenced in a study of CD8 T cells in ankylosing spondylitis. TCRdb processed the 5' RACE reads anew with MiXCR; each CDR3 protein has one entry. The sample comprises some 340,000 distinct CDR3 sequences, approximately 14% of which are singletons, and 0.9% to 1.2% rests with the top ten. This CDR3 comprises 14 residues. V trimming: 6 bases; J trimming: 6 bases; junction bases outside the gene matches: 3. Germline V gene data show CDR1 as MNHEY and CDR2 as SVGEGT. The sequenced sample was blood, either unsorted or a sorted T cell fraction (not recorded which). The source of this sequence is a male donor with ankylosing spondylitis or in good health (not recorded which). The gene calls are TRBV6-2 or TRBV6-3 and TRBJ2-1; 12 nucleotides match TRBD2. The CDR3 is CASSRLAGVNEQFF. The CDR3 DNA reads as TGTGCCAGCAGCCGACTAGCGGGGGTCAATGAGCAGTTCTTC.